These 26 T cell receptor beta chains originate from one sample sequenced in a study of blood T cell repertoires in COVID-19. The assay was immunoSEQ multiplex PCR, and TCRdb's table has in-frame clones only and misses some. In the table there are under 250,000 clones, more than 75% of which are singletons. Sequencing was carried out using peripheral blood. The receptors come from an older woman who had recovered from COVID-19.

In the case of this clone: The same CDR3 also results from other DNA sequences found in this sample. The chain is built from TRBV7-2 and TRBJ1-5; no clear D gene. V dropped 1 base and J dropped 2 bases, with 6 bases sitting between them. CDR3 length: 14 residues. In germline, CDR1 is SGHTA, CDR2 FQGNSA. As DNA, the CDR3 is TGTGCCAGCAGCTTAGAACGAGGCAATCAGCCCCAGCATTTT. Translating gives CASSLERGNQPQHF.

This clone appeared a single time. This chain joins TRBV28 and TRBJ2-1; TRBD2 aligns across 10 bases. CDR1 MDHEN and CDR2 SYDVKM come from the germline V gene. Unmatched junction bases numbered 4, after V lost 6 bases and J lost 8 bases. The length of the CDR3 is 13 residues. The DNA of the CDR3 is TGTGCCAGCAGACCGCTAGCGGGGGATGAGCAGTTCTTC. It codes for CASRPLAGDEQFF. The entire variable domain, with the rest obtained from reference TRBV28 and TRBJ2-1, is as follows: DVKVTQSSRYLVKRTGEKVFLECVQDMDHENMFWYRQDPGLGLRLIYFSYDVKMKEKGDIPEGYSVSREKKERFSLILESASTNQTSMYLCASRPLAGDEQFFGPGTRLTVL.

The rearrangement joins TRBV12-3 or TRBV12-4 to TRBJ1-1; D remains ambiguous. The CDR3 covers 13 residues. The ends were cut back, 5 bases at V and 5 bases at J, with 12 bases in the middle. The CDR3: CASSPRSGTEAFF. The CDR3 DNA reads TGTGCCAGCAGTCCCCGTAGCGGGACTGAAGCTTTCTTT.

The J gene is TRBJ2-7, the V gene TRBV6-5; no definite D call. The V end was cut by 0 bases, the J end by 0 bases, with 9 bases between. The CDR3 extends over 15 amino acids. Germline assignment: CDR1 MNHEY and CDR2 SVGAGI. The CDR3 nucleotides are TGTGCCAGCAGTTACTCGAACGCCTACTCCTACGAGCAGTACTTC. Translated: CASSYSNAYSYEQYF.

V is TRBV5-1 and J is TRBJ2-3; TRBD1 agrees at 12 bases. The ends lost 4 bases at V and 2 bases at J; junction bases unmatched: 8. Germline V gives CDR1 SGHRS, CDR2 YFSETQ. The CDR3 has 17 residues. The CDR3 DNA follows: TGCGCCAGCAGCGTGGGACAGGGGGCCCTAAACACAGATACGCAGTATTTT. It encodes CASSVGQGALNTDTQYF. Complete variable domain (other parts from reference TRBV5-1 and TRBJ2-3): KAGVTQTPRYLIKTRGQQVTLSCSPISGHRSVSWYQQTPGQGLQFLFEYFSETQRNKGNFPGRFSGRQFSNSRSEMNVSTLELGDSALYLCASSVGQGALNTDTQYFGPGTRLTVL.

This chain joins TRBV4-2 and TRBJ2-1, with TRBD2 matching 9 bases. CDR1 is LGHNA and CDR2 is YNFKEQ in the germline V gene. This CDR3 is built from 17 residues. Trimming removed 1 base from V and 6 bases from J; junction bases left unmatched: 10. The CDR3 region is CASSQVGGGGAANEQFF. The DNA of the CDR3 is TGTGCCAGCAGCCAAGTGGGAGGCGGGGGGGCGGCCAATGAGCAGTTCTTC.

The chain links TRBV9 to TRBJ2-2; 8 bases fit TRBD2. The J segment lost 3 bases and the V segment lost 6 bases, leaving 10 bases of the junction unmatched. The CDR3 is 16 residues long. Germline-derived CDR1 and CDR2 are SGDLS and YYNGEE. The CDR3 nucleotides read TGTGCCAGCAAAAACGGGGGGGCTCTGGACACCGGGGAGCTGTTTTTT. Its protein product is CASKNGGALDTGELFF. The whole variable domain, filled in from reference TRBV9 and TRBJ2-2, reads DSGVTQTPKHLITATGQRVTLRCSPRSGDLSVYWYQQSLDQGLQFLIQYYNGEERAKGNILERFSAQQFPDLHSELNLSSLELGDSALYFCASKNGGALDTGELFFGEGSRLTVL.

In its sample, this clone was seen a few times. This chain uses TRBV11-2 with TRBJ2-2; perhaps TRBD1 as D (6 bases). The CDR3 covers 14 residues. V was cut by 5 bases and J by 4 bases, with 11 bases left in between. Germline CDR1 is SGHAT and CDR2 is FQNNGV. The CDR3 reads CASSPVGATGELFF. The CDR3 nucleotides are TGTGCCAGCAGCCCCGTGGGGGCCACCGGGGAGCTGTTTTTT.

V usage is TRBV9 and J usage is TRBJ2-1; a possible D gene is TRBD2 (7 bases). The CDR3 spans 17 residues. Germline CDR1 and CDR2: SGDLS and YYNGEE. The V and J ends lost 4 bases and 6 bases respectively, with 23 bases between them. The CDR3 bases are TGTGCCAGCAGCTCTCAGAGGGGGGGTCCGATTAGCAATGAGCAGTTCTTC. This codes for CASSSQRGGPISNEQFF.

The gene calls are TRBV27 and TRBJ1-5; a possible D gene is TRBD1 (5 bases). This CDR3 is built from 16 residues. In germline, CDR1 is MNHEY, CDR2 SMNVEV (reference sequence). Trimming took 6 bases from V and 5 from J, leaving 20 bases between them. CDR3 sequence: CASRGGAPSGDQPQHF. The CDR3, as DNA: TGTGCCAGCAGGGGCGGGGCTCCGTCGGGGGATCAGCCCCAGCATTTT.

The genes are TRBV14 and TRBJ2-3; maybe TRBD2 (5 bases). Per the germline V gene, CDR1 is SGHDN and CDR2 is FVKESK. V was cut by 5 bases and J by 4 bases, with 10 bases left in between. The CDR3 runs to 13 residues. The CDR3 DNA is TGTGCCAGCAGCTTCGGGCGGGCAGATACGCAGTATTTT. It specifies CASSFGRADTQYF. Supplemented by reference TRBV14 and TRBJ2-3, the full variable domain reads EAGVTQFPSHSVIEKGQTVTLRCDPISGHDNLYWYRRVMGKEIKFLLHFVKESKQDESGMPNNRFLAERTGGTYSTLKVQPAELEDSGVYFCASSFGRADTQYFGPGTRLTVL.

In DNA, the CDR3 is TGTGCCAGCAGCGGGACAGGGGGCTATCAGCCCCAGCATTTT. It codes for CASSGTGGYQPQHF. The chain carries TRBV7-2 and TRBJ1-5; the match to TRBD1 covers 12 bases. The V gene end was trimmed by 5 bases and the J gene end by 5 bases; junction bases not matched to a gene: 1. CDR3 size: 14 residues. The V gene's germline CDR1 is SGHTA and CDR2 FQGNSA.

This clone was counted a single time. The chain is built from TRBV5-1 and TRBJ1-3, with 7 bases lining up with TRBD1. Germline CDR1 reads SGHRS; CDR2 reads YFSETQ. The V gene end was trimmed by 3 bases and the J gene end by 4 bases; junction bases not matched to a gene: 4. This CDR3 contains 14 residues. For the CDR3, the DNA is TGCGCCAGCAGCTCAGGACAGGTGGGAAACACCATATATTTT. Translation: CASSSGQVGNTIYF.

The sample holds one count of this clone. The rearrangement links TRBV20-1 to TRBJ2-7; the match to TRBD1 covers 7 bases. The ends lost 4 bases at V and 3 bases at J; junction bases unmatched: 0. Germline V gives CDR1 DFQATT, CDR2 SNEGSKA (reference sequence). CDR3 length: 11 amino acids. As DNA, the CDR3 is TGCAGTGCTAACAGGGGCTACGAGCAGTACTTC. Translated, it gives CSANRGYEQYF.

The J gene is TRBJ2-7, the V gene TRBV9; D uncertain. Trimming took off 0 bases at V and 2 bases at J, with 6 bases between the two ends. This CDR3 comprises 13 residues. Germline V lookup: CDR1 SGDLS, CDR2 YYNGEE. Here the CDR3 reads CASSVGRTYEQYF. In nucleotides, the CDR3 is TGTGCCAGCAGCGTAGGCAGGACCTACGAGCAGTACTTC.

The CDR3 sequence: CASTATGTYPYF. CDR3 DNA sequence: TGTGCCAGCACCGCGACGGGGACATACCCGTACTTC. The chain couples TRBV11-2 to TRBJ2-7; TRBD1 is a possible D gene (6 bases). V lost 7 bases, J lost 12 bases, and 19 bases lay in between. CDR3 length equals 12 residues. Germline CDR1 and CDR2: SGHAT and FQNNGV.

The chain has TRBV13 and TRBJ2-2, with 13 bases that match TRBD2. Trimming cost V 5 bases and J 4 bases; bases outside gene matches: 4. CDR3 size: 16 residues. The germline gives CDR1 PRHDT, CDR2 FYEKMQ (reference sequence). The CDR3 region is CASSPTSGGGTGELFF. As DNA, the CDR3 is TGTGCCAGCAGCCCTACTAGCGGGGGGGGCACCGGGGAGCTGTTTTTT.

The chain links TRBV7-2 to TRBJ2-6, with D possibly being TRBD1 (6 bases). V was trimmed by 1 base and J by 0 bases, leaving 10 bases between them. This CDR3 spans 17 amino acids. The V gene's germline CDR1 is SGHTA and CDR2 FQGNSA. For the CDR3, the DNA is TGTGCCAGCAGCTTAGTTGGGGGCAACTCTGGGGCCAACGTCCTGACTTTC. This codes for CASSLVGGNSGANVLTF.

This clone was found once. The chain joins TRBV6-2 or TRBV6-3 to TRBJ1-5; 8 bases fit TRBD1. The CDR3 is 13 amino acids. Germline values: CDR1 MNHEY, CDR2 SVGEGT. V was pared by 7 bases and J by 6 bases, with 5 bases of the junction left unmatched. In DNA, the CDR3 is TGTGCCAGCACCCCACAGGGGGGTCAGCCCCAGCATTTT. Translated: CASTPQGGQPQHF.

The V call is TRBV7-2, the J call TRBJ1-2; 10 nucleotides match TRBD1. Unmatched junction bases numbered 10, after V lost 6 bases and J lost 0 bases. CDR3 size: 17 residues. CDR1 and CDR2 from the germline V gene are SGHTA and FQGNSA. CDR3 loop: CASRAGQGEVANYGYTF. As DNA, the CDR3 is TGTGCCAGCAGAGCCGGACAGGGGGAGGTAGCTAACTATGGCTACACCTTC.

V and J are TRBV9 and TRBJ1-2; D is perhaps TRBD1 (6 bases). The CDR3 is 13 amino acids. V shed 2 bases and J shed 6 bases, with 11 bases lying between them. CDR1 is SGDLS, CDR2 YYNGEE, per germline. CDR3 amino acids: CASSVGHDNGYTF. As DNA, the CDR3 is TGTGCCAGCAGCGTGGGACATGATAATGGCTACACCTTC. Looking up the rest from reference TRBV9 and TRBJ1-2 gives the full variable domain: DSGVTQTPKHLITATGQRVTLRCSPRSGDLSVYWYQQSLDQGLQFLIQYYNGEERAKGNILERFSAQQFPDLHSELNLSSLELGDSALYFCASSVGHDNGYTFGSGTRLTVV.

The chain is built from TRBV11-2 and TRBJ1-4; D is undetermined. The CDR3 covers 15 residues. Per the germline V gene, CDR1 is SGHAT and CDR2 is FQNNGV. V was shortened by 4 bases and J by 4 bases, with 13 bases between the two germline ends. Here the CDR3 reads CASSSLWRGNEKLFF. The CDR3 DNA sequence: TGTGCCAGCAGCTCCCTTTGGCGGGGTAATGAAAAACTGTTTTTT.

V usage is TRBV9 and J usage is TRBJ1-3; D is undetermined. The CDR3 is 15 amino acids. The germline gives CDR1 SGDLS, CDR2 YYNGEE. Trimming pared 0 bases from V and 2 bases from J, leaving 9 bases between. CDR3 sequence: CASSVGSWPGNTIYF. For the CDR3, the DNA is TGTGCCAGCAGCGTAGGATCCTGGCCTGGAAACACCATATATTTT.

The chain uses TRBV19 and TRBJ1-1; TRBD1 aligns across 7 bases. V lost 3 bases to trimming and J lost 8 bases; unmatched junction nucleotides: 12. CDR1 LNHDA and CDR2 SQIVND come from the germline V gene (reference sequence). The CDR3 is 15 amino acids. CDR3 amino acids: CASSIPHRGAEEAFF. DNA for the CDR3: TGTGCCAGTAGTATTCCCCACAGGGGCGCGGAAGAAGCTTTCTTT.

The chain has TRBV5-8 and TRBJ1-4; D is possibly TRBD1 (5 bases). This CDR3 contains 15 residues. The V end was cut by 5 bases, the J end by 0 bases, with 11 bases between. Germline V gives CDR1 SGHTS, CDR2 YDEGEE. This CDR3 reads CASRRRGPTNEKLFF. The DNA for the CDR3 is TGTGCCAGCAGGAGGAGGGGCCCAACTAATGAAAAACTGTTTTTT.

The chain links TRBV5-1 to TRBJ1-4, with 10 positions matching TRBD1. The CDR3 spans 15 residues. Trimming removed 4 bases from V and 7 bases from J; junction bases left unmatched: 7. The germline CDR1 and CDR2 sequences are SGHRS and YFSETQ. CDR3 in DNA: TGCGCCAGCAGCCCCGGGACAGGGGATGGTGAAAAACTGTTTTTT. Its protein is CASSPGTGDGEKLFF.